The 28 T cell receptor beta chains below come from one sample, sequenced in a study of blood T cell repertoires in COVID-19. The method was immunoSEQ multiplex PCR; TCRdb's version includes in-frame clones alone and lacks a portion of them. The sample has around 100,000 clones, almost 90% seen once. Material: peripheral blood. These receptors came from a human donor in a cohort sampled during active COVID-19.

This chain links TRBV5-4 with TRBJ2-2, with D perhaps matching TRBD2 (7 bases). The germline gives CDR1 SGHNT, CDR2 YYREEE (reference sequence). V was clipped by 7 bases and J by 0 bases, with 28 bases between them. CDR3 size: 20 residues. The CDR3 region has the DNA TGTGCCAGCGGCGGACAGCCCCTAGCGGCTCAGTACGCGAACACCGGGGAGCTGTTTTTT. Translation: CASGGQPLAAQYANTGELFF.

The gene calls are TRBV10-3 and TRBJ1-1; D is uncertain. Germline V gene sequence: CDR1 ENHRY, CDR2 SYGVKD. The CDR3 runs 12 residues. V shed 6 bases and J shed 4 bases, with 9 bases lying between them. CDR3 nucleotide sequence: TGTGCCATCAGGACTACCGGCACTGAAGCTTTCTTT. It codes for CAIRTTGTEAFF.

V is TRBV19 and J is TRBJ1-5; D is perhaps TRBD1 (5 bases). V was trimmed by 5 bases and J by 4 bases, leaving 9 bases between them. The CDR3 has 13 residues. Germline CDR1 is LNHDA and CDR2 is SQIVND (reference sequence). The CDR3 region is CASSFQGNQPQHF. CDR3 coding DNA: TGTGCCAGTAGTTTTCAGGGAAATCAGCCCCAGCATTTT.

The genes are TRBV27 and TRBJ1-5, with D unresolved. Trimming left V 3 bases short and J 1 base short, with 10 bases between. The CDR3 runs 15 residues. CDR1 is MNHEY and CDR2 is SMNVEV in the germline V gene (reference sequence). The CDR3 region is CASSFTWASNQPQHF. The CDR3 bases are TGTGCCAGCAGTTTCACCTGGGCCAGCAATCAGCCCCAGCATTTT.

J is TRBJ1-3 and V is TRBV5-1; 7 nucleotides align to TRBD1. CDR1 is SGHRS and CDR2 is YFSETQ in the germline V gene. The CDR3 runs to 15 residues. Trimming cost V 3 bases and J 2 bases; bases outside gene matches: 5. Here the CDR3 DNA reads TGCGCCAGCAGCTGGCAGGGGGTGGCTGGAAACACCATATATTTT. This encodes CASSWQGVAGNTIYF. Complete variable domain (other parts from reference TRBV5-1 and TRBJ1-3): KAGVTQTPRYLIKTRGQQVTLSCSPISGHRSVSWYQQTPGQGLQFLFEYFSETQRNKGNFPGRFSGRQFSNSRSEMNVSTLELGDSALYLCASSWQGVAGNTIYFGEGSWLTVV.

Points on this clone: Within the sample, other DNA sequences also encode this same CDR3. The chain couples TRBV4-1 to TRBJ2-1, with TRBD1 identical over 8 bases. CDR1 is MGHRA and CDR2 is YSYEKL in the germline V gene. The CDR3 runs 14 residues. V trimming: 1 base; J trimming: 4 bases; junction bases outside the gene matches: 0. CDR3 region: CASSQGQGYNEQFF. The CDR3 bases are TGCGCCAGCAGCCAAGGACAGGGGTACAATGAGCAGTTCTTC.

The V gene is TRBV20-1, the J gene TRBJ2-3; 9 positions agree with TRBD2. Germline trimming cut 7 bases from V and 6 bases from J; bases unmatched to any gene: 2. The CDR3 has 11 amino acids. Looked up from germline, CDR1 is DFQATT and CDR2 is SNEGSKA (reference sequence). CDR3 coding DNA: TGCAGTGGACTAGCGGCTGATACGCAGTATTTT. Its protein is CSGLAADTQYF.

This rearrangement joins TRBV4-3 to TRBJ1-1, with D possibly matching TRBD1 (5 bases). The germline CDR1 and CDR2 sequences are LGHNA and YSLEER. V lost 4 bases to trimming and J lost 2 bases, with 8 bases between them. The CDR3 has 13 residues. DNA of the CDR3: TGCGCCAGCAGCCGCGGGGGAAACACTGAAGCTTTCTTT. Amino acid sequence: CASSRGGNTEAFF.

The rearrangement uses TRBV19 and TRBJ2-2; TRBD1 matches at 7 bases. This CDR3 spans 15 amino acids. CDR1 LNHDA and CDR2 SQIVND come from the germline V gene (reference sequence). The V gene end was trimmed by 4 bases and the J gene end by 4 bases; junction bases not matched to a gene: 6. CDR3 in amino acids: CASSTRDSRTGELFF. CDR3 coding DNA: TGTGCCAGTAGTACCCGGGACAGTCGCACCGGGGAGCTGTTTTTT.

J is TRBJ2-2 and V is TRBV15; D possibly corresponds to TRBD2 (5 bases). V gave up 8 bases and J gave up 0 bases, with 13 bases separating them. This CDR3 comprises 15 residues. Germline loops: CDR1 LNHNV, CDR2 YYDKDF (reference sequence). This CDR3 reads CATGRRQANTGELFF. The CDR3 region has the DNA TGTGCCACCGGGCGGAGGCAGGCGAACACCGGGGAGCTGTTTTTT.

The rearrangement joins TRBV5-6 to TRBJ1-4, with D uncertain. This CDR3 region has 14 residues. With 6 bases removed from V and 8 bases from J, the gap between germline ends came to 17 bases. CDR1 and CDR2 from the germline V gene are SGHDT and YYEEEE. CDR3: CASTDGSGSEKLFF. CDR3 sequence (DNA): TGTGCCAGCACCGATGGGTCCGGGTCAGAAAAACTGTTTTTT. The full variable domain, completed using reference TRBV5-6 and TRBJ1-4, is DAGVTQSPTHLIKTRGQQVTLRCSPKSGHDTVSWYQQALGQGPQFIFQYYEEEERQRGNFPDRFSGHQFPNYSSELNVNALLLGDSALYLCASTDGSGSEKLFFGSGTQLSVL.

The V call is TRBV7-9, the J call TRBJ1-3; TRBD1 agrees at 7 bases. The germline V gene encodes CDR1 SEHNR and CDR2 FQNEAQ (reference sequence). V gave up 5 bases and J gave up 8 bases; unmatched junction bases: 15. The CDR3 is 16 residues long. CDR3 sequence: CASSVNRGRGRDTIYF. The DNA of the CDR3 is TGTGCCAGCAGCGTAAACAGGGGTAGGGGCAGAGACACCATATATTTT.

This chain joins TRBV29-1 and TRBJ1-2, with TRBD1 matching over 7 bases. Germline V gene lookup returns CDR1 SQVTM and CDR2 ANQGSEA. CDR3 size: 13 residues. With 3 bases clipped from V and 4 bases from J, the junction kept 5 bases outside the gene matches. The CDR3 region has the DNA TGCAGCGTTGAGGCGACAGGGTTCTATGGCTACACCTTC. Protein: CSVEATGFYGYTF.

V gene TRBV5-1 combines with J gene TRBJ2-1; 9 positions agree with TRBD2. The length of the CDR3 is 17 residues. Trimming cost V 4 bases and J 0 bases; bases outside gene matches: 8. The germline V gene has CDR1 SGHRS and CDR2 YFSETQ. The CDR3 coding sequence is TGCGCCAGCAGCCGGTTACGAGCGGGGGGCTCCTACAATGAGCAGTTCTTC. This sequence encodes CASSRLRAGGSYNEQFF.

J is TRBJ1-3 and V is TRBV29-1; no reliable D call. The CDR3 is 14 amino acids. Germline values: CDR1 SQVTM, CDR2 ANQGSEA. Trimming took off 3 bases at V and 2 bases at J, with 11 bases between the two ends. As DNA, the CDR3 is TGCAGCGTTGACGTAGGAGGGACTGGAAACACCATATATTTT. This encodes CSVDVGGTGNTIYF.

This clone was recorded once. This sequence joins TRBV6-5 and TRBJ1-5; D is perhaps TRBD1 (6 bases). Germline-derived CDR1 and CDR2 are MNHEY and SVGAGI. The CDR3 length is 14 residues. V lost 6 bases and J lost 3, with 12 bases in between. DNA for the CDR3: TGTGCCAGCAGCCACGGGGGGGCCAATCAGCCCCAGCATTTT. Its translation is CASSHGGANQPQHF.

The V call is TRBV27, the J call TRBJ2-7, with TRBD2 matching 8 bases. With 6 bases clipped from V and 3 bases from J, the junction kept 7 bases outside the gene matches. The germline V gene encodes CDR1 MNHEY and CDR2 SMNVEV (reference sequence). CDR3 length equals 14 residues. The CDR3, as DNA: TGTGCCAGCAGACGGACGGGAGGGAACTACGAGCAGTACTTC. It is translated as CASRRTGGNYEQYF.

The V call is TRBV4-1, the J call TRBJ2-7; 10 bases agree with TRBD1. Germline V gene sequence: CDR1 MGHRA, CDR2 YSYEKL. V gave up 4 bases and J gave up 7 bases; unmatched junction bases: 10. This CDR3 has 15 residues. The CDR3 DNA reads as TGCGCCAGCAGCCGCCCGGGACAGGGGCAGAGGGAGCAGTACTTC. Translated: CASSRPGQGQREQYF.

This clone was recorded a few times. The J gene is TRBJ1-1, the V gene TRBV10-3; TRBD1 might be the D (6 bases). The ends were cut back, 4 bases at V and 5 bases at J, with 11 bases in the middle. CDR3 length equals 13 residues. Looked up from germline, CDR1 is ENHRY and CDR2 is SYGVKD. CDR3 region: CAISVQGGTEAFF. In nucleotides, the CDR3 is TGTGCCATCAGTGTACAGGGTGGTACTGAAGCTTTCTTT.

V is TRBV6-2 or TRBV6-3 and J is TRBJ2-1; TRBD2 matches 10 bases. V lost 5 bases, J lost 12 bases, and 7 bases stayed unmatched. Looked up from germline, CDR1 is MNHEY and CDR2 is SVGEGT. This CDR3 has 13 residues. The DNA for the CDR3 is TGTGCCAGCAGTGAGCTAGCGGGAGTGCGGCAGTTCTTC. It specifies CASSELAGVRQFF.

J is TRBJ1-2 and V is TRBV5-6, with D tentatively TRBD1 (5 bases). V lost 3 bases to trimming and J lost 5 bases, with 11 bases between them. Germline V CDR1 and CDR2: SGHDT, YYEEEE. The length of the CDR3 is 13 residues. CDR3 protein: CASSSGTPYGYTF. The CDR3 nucleotides read TGTGCCAGCAGCTCCGGGACTCCTTATGGCTACACCTTC.

This sequence joins TRBV7-8 and TRBJ2-7, with TRBD1 matching 9 bases. CDR3 length: 19 residues. Germline CDR1 reads SGHVS; CDR2 reads FQNEAQ. V lost 5 bases to trimming and J lost 4 bases; unmatched junction nucleotides: 21. The CDR3, as DNA: TGTGCCAGCAGCAGGAAAAGGACAGGGGCGGCCTCGAGTTCTTACGAGCAGTACTTC. Amino acids: CASSRKRTGAASSSYEQYF.

The chain has TRBV4-1 and TRBJ2-2; no clear D. V was pared by 2 bases and J by 6 bases, with 16 bases between. This CDR3 contains 16 residues. Per germline, CDR1 MGHRA and CDR2 YSYEKL. Here the CDR3 reads CASSQNPHVTAGELFF. The CDR3 region has the DNA TGCGCCAGCAGCCAAAATCCCCACGTGACTGCCGGGGAGCTGTTTTTT.

V usage is TRBV5-1 and J usage is TRBJ1-6; 7 bases map to TRBD1. V lost 0 bases, J lost 10 bases, and 10 bases stayed unmatched. This CDR3 has 16 residues. From germline, CDR1 is SGHRS and CDR2 YFSETQ. The CDR3, as DNA: TGCGCCAGCAGCTTGGCAGGACAGGCTCAGGGCTCACCCCTCCACTTT. Its protein product is CASSLAGQAQGSPLHF.

The genes are TRBV28 and TRBJ2-1, with 12 bases fitting TRBD1. The V gene end was trimmed by 6 bases and the J gene end by 8 bases; junction bases not matched to a gene: 8. Germline CDR1 reads MDHEN; CDR2 reads SYDVKM. CDR3 length equals 15 residues. In nucleotides, the CDR3 is TGTGCCAGCAGCGTCCTTGGGACAGGGGGCCATGAGCAGTTCTTC. Residues: CASSVLGTGGHEQFF. Together with reference TRBV28 and TRBJ2-1, the CDR3 gives the full variable domain: DVKVTQSSRYLVKRTGEKVFLECVQDMDHENMFWYRQDPGLGLRLIYFSYDVKMKEKGDIPEGYSVSREKKERFSLILESASTNQTSMYLCASSVLGTGGHEQFFGPGTRLTVL.

The chain recombines TRBV5-4 with TRBJ1-3; no definite D call. Germline CDR1 is SGHNT and CDR2 is YYREEE (reference sequence). V lost 0 bases and J 0 bases, leaving 7 bases between the germline ends. The CDR3 contains 15 residues. As DNA, the CDR3 is TGTGCCAGCAGCTTGGGCGGCCGCTCTGGAAACACCATATATTTT. Its protein product is CASSLGGRSGNTIYF.

The gene calls are TRBV27 and TRBJ2-7, with 9 bases identical to TRBD2. J gave up 5 bases and V 4 bases, and 9 bases lay outside the gene matches. Germline V gives CDR1 MNHEY, CDR2 SMNVEV (reference sequence). CDR3 size: 15 residues. CDR3 in amino acids: CASSSLAGVGHEQYF. The CDR3 DNA reads TGTGCCAGCAGTTCTTTAGCGGGAGTGGGCCACGAGCAGTACTTC.

V and J are TRBV6-2 or TRBV6-3 and TRBJ2-7; 9 positions agree with TRBD2. The germline V gene has CDR1 MNHEY and CDR2 SVGEGT. The CDR3 is 15 residues long. J gave up 5 bases and V 10 bases, and 15 bases lay outside the gene matches. The CDR3 nucleotides are TGTGCCACCACCCCCGGGTCTAGCGGGAACCACGAGCAGTACTTC. Residues: CATTPGSSGNHEQYF.